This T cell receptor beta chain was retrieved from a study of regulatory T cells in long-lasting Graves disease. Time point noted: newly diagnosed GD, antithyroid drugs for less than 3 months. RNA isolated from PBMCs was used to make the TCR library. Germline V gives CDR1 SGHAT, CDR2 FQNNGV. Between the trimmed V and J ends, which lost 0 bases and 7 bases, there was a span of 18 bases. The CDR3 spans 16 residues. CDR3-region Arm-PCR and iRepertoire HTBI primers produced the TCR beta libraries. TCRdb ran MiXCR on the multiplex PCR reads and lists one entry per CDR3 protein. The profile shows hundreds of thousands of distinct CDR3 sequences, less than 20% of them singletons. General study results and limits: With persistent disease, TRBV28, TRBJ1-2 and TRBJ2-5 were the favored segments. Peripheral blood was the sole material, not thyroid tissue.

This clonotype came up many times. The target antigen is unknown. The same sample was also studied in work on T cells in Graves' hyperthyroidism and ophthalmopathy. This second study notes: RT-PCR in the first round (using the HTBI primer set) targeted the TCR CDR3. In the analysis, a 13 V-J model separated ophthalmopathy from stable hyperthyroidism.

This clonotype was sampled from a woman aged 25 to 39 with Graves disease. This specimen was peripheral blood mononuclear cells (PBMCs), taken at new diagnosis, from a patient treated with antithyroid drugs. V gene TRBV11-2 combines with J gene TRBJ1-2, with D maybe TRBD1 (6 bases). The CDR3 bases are TGTGCCAGCAGCTTAGATCTCTGGAGGTCCAGGGGTGGCTACACCTTC. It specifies CASSLDLWRSRGGYTF.